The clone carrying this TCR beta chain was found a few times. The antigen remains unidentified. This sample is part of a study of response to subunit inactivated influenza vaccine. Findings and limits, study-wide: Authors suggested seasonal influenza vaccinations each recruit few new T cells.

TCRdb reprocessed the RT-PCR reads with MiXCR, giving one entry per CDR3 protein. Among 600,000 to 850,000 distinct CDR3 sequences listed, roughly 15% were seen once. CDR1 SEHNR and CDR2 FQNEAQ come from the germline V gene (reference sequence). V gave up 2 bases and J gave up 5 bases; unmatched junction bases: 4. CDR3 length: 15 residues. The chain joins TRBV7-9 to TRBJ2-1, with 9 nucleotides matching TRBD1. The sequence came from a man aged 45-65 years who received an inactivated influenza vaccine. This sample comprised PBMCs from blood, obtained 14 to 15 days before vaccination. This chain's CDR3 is CASSLSQGAHNEQFF. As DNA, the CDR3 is TGTGCCAGCAGCTTATCACAGGGGGCCCACAATGAGCAGTTCTTC.